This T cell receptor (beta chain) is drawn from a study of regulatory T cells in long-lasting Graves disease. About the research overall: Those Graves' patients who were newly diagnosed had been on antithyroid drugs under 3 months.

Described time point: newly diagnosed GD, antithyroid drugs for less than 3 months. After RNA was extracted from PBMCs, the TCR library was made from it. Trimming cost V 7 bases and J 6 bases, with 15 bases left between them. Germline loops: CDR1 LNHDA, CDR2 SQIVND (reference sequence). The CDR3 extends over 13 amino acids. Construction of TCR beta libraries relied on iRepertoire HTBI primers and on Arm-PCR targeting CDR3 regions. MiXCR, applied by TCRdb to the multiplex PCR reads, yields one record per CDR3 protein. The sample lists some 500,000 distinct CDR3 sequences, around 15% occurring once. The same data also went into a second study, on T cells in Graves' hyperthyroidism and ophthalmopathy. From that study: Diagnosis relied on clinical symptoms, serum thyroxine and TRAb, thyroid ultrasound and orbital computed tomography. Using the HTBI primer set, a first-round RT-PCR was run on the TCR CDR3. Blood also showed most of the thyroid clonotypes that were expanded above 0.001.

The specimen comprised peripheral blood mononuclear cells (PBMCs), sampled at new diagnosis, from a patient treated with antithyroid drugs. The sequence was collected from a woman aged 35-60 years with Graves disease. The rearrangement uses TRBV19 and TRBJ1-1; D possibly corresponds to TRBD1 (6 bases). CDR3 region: CASTPNRVAEAFF. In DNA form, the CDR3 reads TGTGCCAGTACCCCCAACAGGGTCGCTGAAGCTTTCTTT.